This T cell receptor beta chain was recorded in a study of shared clonotypes between healthy human individuals. Germline V gene data show CDR1 as SGHAT and CDR2 as FQDESV (reference sequence). This CDR3 is built from 15 residues. Between the trimmed V and J ends, which lost 5 bases and 0 bases, there was a span of 13 bases. Naive CD8 populations comprised CD45RO-negative cells positively selected for CCR7, excluding terminally differentiated effector memory CD45RA+ cells. Everyone who donated was a Caucasian adult who lived in Nashville, Tennessee. The protocol was immunoSEQ multiplex PCR, while the TCRdb copy is restricted to in-frame clones and leaves out a portion. This sample has about 680,000 clones; about 90% occur once, and the top ten carry 24%.

The material sequenced was naive CD8+ T cells sorted from blood. This chain connects TRBV11-1 to TRBJ1-1; D is perhaps TRBD1 (6 bases). The sequence came from a man aged 25 to 40 in good health. DNA of the CDR3: TGTGCCAGCAGCCAGAGGACAGCAATGAACACTGAAGCTTTCTTT. Its translation: CASSQRTAMNTEAFF.